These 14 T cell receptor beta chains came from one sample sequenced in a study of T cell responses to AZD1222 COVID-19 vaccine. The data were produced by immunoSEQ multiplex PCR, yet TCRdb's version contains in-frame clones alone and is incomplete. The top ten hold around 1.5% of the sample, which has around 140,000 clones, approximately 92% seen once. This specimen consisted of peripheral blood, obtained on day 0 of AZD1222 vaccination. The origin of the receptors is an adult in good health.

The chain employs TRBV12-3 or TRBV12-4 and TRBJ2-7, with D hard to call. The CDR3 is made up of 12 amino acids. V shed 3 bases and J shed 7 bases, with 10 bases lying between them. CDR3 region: CASSLVEWEQYF. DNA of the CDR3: TGTGCCAGCAGTTTGGTGGAGTGGGAGCAGTACTTC.

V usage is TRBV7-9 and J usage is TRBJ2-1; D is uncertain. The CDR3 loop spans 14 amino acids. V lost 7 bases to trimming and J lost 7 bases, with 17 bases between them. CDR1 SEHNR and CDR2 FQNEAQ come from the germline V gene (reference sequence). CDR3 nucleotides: TGTGCCAGCACGCGCGGCTCCTATGGAAATGAGCAGTTCTTC. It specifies CASTRGSYGNEQFF.

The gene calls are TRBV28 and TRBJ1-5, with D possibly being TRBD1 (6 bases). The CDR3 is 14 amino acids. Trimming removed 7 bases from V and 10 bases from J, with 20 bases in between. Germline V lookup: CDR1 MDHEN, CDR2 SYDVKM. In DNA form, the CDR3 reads TGTGCCAGCACATCGGGGGGCACCTGGGGTCCCCAGCATTTT. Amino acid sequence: CASTSGGTWGPQHF. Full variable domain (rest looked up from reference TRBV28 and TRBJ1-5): DVKVTQSSRYLVKRTGEKVFLECVQDMDHENMFWYRQDPGLGLRLIYFSYDVKMKEKGDIPEGYSVSREKKERFSLILESASTNQTSMYLCASTSGGTWGPQHFGDGTRLSIL.

CDR3 sequence: CASRNQETQYF. In nucleotides, the CDR3 is TGTGCCAGCAGGAACCAAGAGACCCAGTACTTC. The rearrangement joins TRBV2 to TRBJ2-5, with D unresolved. Germline CDR1 SNHLY, CDR2 FYNNEI. This CDR3 is 11 amino acids long. V lost 6 bases to trimming and J lost 0 bases, with 2 bases between them.

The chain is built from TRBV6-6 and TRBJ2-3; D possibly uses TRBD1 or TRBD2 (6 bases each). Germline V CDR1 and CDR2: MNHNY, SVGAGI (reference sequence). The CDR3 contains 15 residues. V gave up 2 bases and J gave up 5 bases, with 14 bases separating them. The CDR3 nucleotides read TGTGCCAGCAGTTACAATGGGGGGCCGGTAGATACGCAGTATTTT. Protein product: CASSYNGGPVDTQYF.

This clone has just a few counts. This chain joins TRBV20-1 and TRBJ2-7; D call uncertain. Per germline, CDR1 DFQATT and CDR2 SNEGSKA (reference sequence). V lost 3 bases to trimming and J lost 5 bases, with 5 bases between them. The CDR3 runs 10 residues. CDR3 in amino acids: CSARQDEQYF. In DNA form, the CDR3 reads TGCAGTGCTAGGCAGGACGAGCAGTACTTC.

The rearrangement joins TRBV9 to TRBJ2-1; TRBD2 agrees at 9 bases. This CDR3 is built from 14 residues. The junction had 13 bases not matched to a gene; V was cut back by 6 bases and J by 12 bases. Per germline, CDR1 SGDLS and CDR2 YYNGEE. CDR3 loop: CASTDPGLAGPQFF. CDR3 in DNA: TGTGCCAGCACCGACCCGGGGCTAGCGGGACCGCAGTTCTTC.

CDR3 sequence reads: CASSSGAGVQFF. In nucleotides, the CDR3 is TGTGCCAGCAGTTCGGGGGCGGGAGTGCAGTTCTTC. J is TRBJ2-1 and V is TRBV12-3 or TRBV12-4; TRBD2 might be the D (7 bases). V was trimmed by 4 bases and J by 12 bases, leaving 13 bases between them. This CDR3 comprises 12 residues.

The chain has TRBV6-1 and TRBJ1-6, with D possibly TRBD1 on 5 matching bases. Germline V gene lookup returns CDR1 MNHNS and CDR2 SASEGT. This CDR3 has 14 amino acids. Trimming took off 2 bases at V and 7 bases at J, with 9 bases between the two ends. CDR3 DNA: TGTGCCAGCAGTGAACTACGACAGAATTCACCCCTCCACTTT. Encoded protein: CASSELRQNSPLHF.

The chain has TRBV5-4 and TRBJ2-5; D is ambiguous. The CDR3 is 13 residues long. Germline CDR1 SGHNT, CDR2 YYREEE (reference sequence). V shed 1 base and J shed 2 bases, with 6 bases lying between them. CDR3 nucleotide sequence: TGTGCCAGCAGCTTGTCGGCTCAAGAGACCCAGTACTTC. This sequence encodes CASSLSAQETQYF.

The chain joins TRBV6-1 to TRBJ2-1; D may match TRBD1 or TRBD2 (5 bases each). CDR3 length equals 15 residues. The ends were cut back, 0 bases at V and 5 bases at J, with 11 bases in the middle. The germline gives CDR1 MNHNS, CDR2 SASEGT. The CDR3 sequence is CASSEAGTLNNEQFF. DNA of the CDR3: TGTGCCAGCAGTGAAGCGGGGACCCTGAACAATGAGCAGTTCTTC.

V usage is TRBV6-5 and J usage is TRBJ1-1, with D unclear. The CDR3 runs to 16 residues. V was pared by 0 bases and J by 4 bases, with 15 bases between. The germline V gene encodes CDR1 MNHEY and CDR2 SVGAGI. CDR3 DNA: TGTGCCAGCAGTTACTCGATGACGGTCTTGGGCACTGAAGCTTTCTTT. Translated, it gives CASSYSMTVLGTEAFF.

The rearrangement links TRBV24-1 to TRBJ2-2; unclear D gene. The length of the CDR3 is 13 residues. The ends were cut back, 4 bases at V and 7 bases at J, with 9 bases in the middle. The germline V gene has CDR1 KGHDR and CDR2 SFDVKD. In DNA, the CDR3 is TGTGCCACCAGTGAAAGACGATACGGGGAGCTGTTTTTT. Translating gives CATSERRYGELFF.

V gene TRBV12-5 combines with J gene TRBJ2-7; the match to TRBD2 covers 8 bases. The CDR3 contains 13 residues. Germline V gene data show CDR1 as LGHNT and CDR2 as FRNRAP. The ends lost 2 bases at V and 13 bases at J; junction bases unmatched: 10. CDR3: CASGLRSTSVPYF. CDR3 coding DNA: TGTGCTAGTGGTTTGCGGTCGACTAGCGTTCCCTACTTC.